The 13 T cell receptor beta chains in this list originate from one sample, sequenced in a study of blood T cells in healthy people across ages. PCR was performed a second time for about 7 to 12 cycles using a sample-barcoded 5' primer and a J-beta primer mix. MiXCR, applied by TCRdb to the 5' RACE reads, yields one record per CDR3 protein. This table has some 760,000 distinct CDR3 sequences, just under 25% appearing once. This same sample was also part of a study on T cells of mothers and their children.

The sequenced sample consisted of blood. The receptors shown here come from a boy aged 5-17 years in good health.

This clonotype appeared a few times. The chain couples TRBV12-3 or TRBV12-4 to TRBJ1-3; D is possibly TRBD1 (6 bases). The V end lost 7 bases, the J end lost 0 bases, and 10 bases lay between the germline ends. The CDR3 spans 14 residues. CDR3 DNA: TGTGCCAGCACCAGGGGCAACTCTGGAAACACCATATATTTT. Translated: CASTRGNSGNTIYF.

The sample holds one count of this clonotype. The genes are TRBV6-6 and TRBJ2-3; D remains ambiguous. The CDR3 loop spans 14 amino acids. The ends were cut back, 1 base at V and 2 bases at J, with 7 bases in the middle. Germline lookup yields CDR1 MNHNY and CDR2 SVGAGI (reference sequence). The CDR3 DNA reads as TGTGCCAGCAGTTACTTACAGAACACAGATACGCAGTATTTT. Its protein is CASSYLQNTDTQYF.

This clonotype has a handful of counts. The chain has TRBV12-3 or TRBV12-4 and TRBJ2-3; TRBD2 aligns across 9 bases. The junction had 7 bases not matched to a gene; V was cut back by 8 bases and J by 4 bases. The CDR3 is 14 residues long. CDR3 bases: TGTGCCAGCCGGGCTAGCGGGATCGCAGATACGCAGTATTTT. Translated: CASRASGIADTQYF.

V gene TRBV15 combines with J gene TRBJ1-2; 7 positions agree with TRBD1. The CDR3 runs 16 residues. Losses at the gene ends were 0 bases for V and 4 bases for J; bases not matched to a gene: 8. Germline CDR1 is LNHNV and CDR2 is YYDKDF (reference sequence). The CDR3 protein is CATSRDWTGPSYGYTF. The CDR3 nucleotides read TGTGCCACCAGCAGAGACTGGACAGGTCCGAGCTATGGCTACACCTTC.

The chain has TRBV18 and TRBJ1-3; D is unresolved. V lost 3 bases to trimming and J lost 0 bases, with 15 bases between them. This CDR3 spans 17 amino acids. In germline, CDR1 is KGHSH, CDR2 LQKENI. CDR3: CASSPEAGPVSGNTIYF. The CDR3 DNA follows: TGTGCCAGCTCACCCGAGGCAGGACCAGTCTCTGGAAACACCATATATTTT.

The rearrangement uses TRBV4-3 and TRBJ1-2; 9 nucleotides agree with TRBD1. Germline V gives CDR1 LGHNA, CDR2 YSLEER. The junction had 7 bases not matched to a gene; V was cut back by 0 bases and J by 8 bases. CDR3 length: 15 residues. In DNA, the CDR3 is TGCGCCAGCAGCCAAGAGGGGACAGGGTCGGAAGGCTACACCTTC. This codes for CASSQEGTGSEGYTF.

This clonotype was observed a handful of times. The chain uses TRBV6-5 and TRBJ2-1; TRBD2 matches at 7 bases. The CDR3 loop spans 15 amino acids. Trimming at V came to 3 bases and at J to 8 bases, leaving 10 bases not matched to a gene. Germline V CDR1 and CDR2: MNHEY, SVGAGI. CDR3 bases: TGTGCCAGCAGTTATGGACTAGTTGGGGCCGATGAGCAGTTCTTC. Residues: CASSYGLVGADEQFF.

V and J are TRBV12-3 or TRBV12-4 and TRBJ2-7; 7 nucleotides line up with TRBD2. Trimming cost V 7 bases and J 6 bases; bases outside gene matches: 15. This CDR3 has 15 residues. The CDR3 DNA is TGTGCCAGCACCTCCTGGGAACGGGAGGCCCGCGAGCAGTACTTC. Encoded protein: CASTSWEREAREQYF.

The rearrangement links TRBV18 to TRBJ2-7, with D perhaps matching TRBD2 (5 bases). Looked up from germline, CDR1 is KGHSH and CDR2 is LQKENI. V shed 2 bases and J shed 6 bases, with 23 bases lying between them. The CDR3 runs to 17 residues. CDR3 residues: CASSPYVIRESFGEQYF. CDR3 in DNA: TGTGCCAGCTCACCATATGTAATCCGGGAATCCTTCGGCGAGCAGTACTTC.

This sequence joins TRBV6-2 or TRBV6-3 and TRBJ2-5; 8 nucleotides align to TRBD2. CDR3 length: 15 amino acids. The V gene's germline CDR1 is MNHEY and CDR2 SVGEGT. Germline trimming cut 1 base from V and 3 bases from J; bases unmatched to any gene: 4. CDR3 residues: CASSYFLGLEETQYF. DNA of the CDR3: TGTGCCAGCAGTTACTTCTTGGGACTAGAAGAGACCCAGTACTTC.

In its sample, this clonotype was seen a few times. The gene calls are TRBV10-3 and TRBJ2-7; D uncertain. Germline V gene data show CDR1 as ENHRY and CDR2 as SYGVKD. Trimming removed 4 bases from V and 6 bases from J, with 28 bases in between. There are 18 residues in the CDR3. DNA for the CDR3: TGTGCCATCAGTGGGCCCACTACGTCACTACTCACCTCGCGCGAGCAGTACTTC. It is translated as CAISGPTTSLLTSREQYF.

The chain joins TRBV9 to TRBJ2-1; the match to TRBD1 covers 7 bases. The CDR3 length is 14 residues. The germline V gene has CDR1 SGDLS and CDR2 YYNGEE. The trim removed 3 bases at V and 10 bases at J, leaving 10 bases unmatched. The DNA of the CDR3 is TGTGCCAGCAGCGACAACCGAGGGGGACAGGAGCAGTTCTTC. Its translation is CASSDNRGGQEQFF. The entire variable domain, with the rest obtained from reference TRBV9 and TRBJ2-1, is as follows: DSGVTQTPKHLITATGQRVTLRCSPRSGDLSVYWYQQSLDQGLQFLIQYYNGEERAKGNILERFSAQQFPDLHSELNLSSLELGDSALYFCASSDNRGGQEQFFGPGTRLTVL.

In its sample, this clonotype was seen a few times. CDR3 loop: CASSQGTGGYPEAFF. The CDR3, as DNA: TGTGCCAGCAGCCAAGGGACAGGGGGTTATCCTGAAGCTTTCTTT. The chain uses TRBV7-6 and TRBJ1-1; TRBD1 matches 11 bases. CDR1 and CDR2 (germline): SGHVS, FNYEAQ. This CDR3 is built from 15 residues. V was clipped by 5 bases and J by 6 bases; unmatched bases: 8. The variable domain in full, completed from reference TRBV7-6 and TRBJ1-1, reads GAGVSQSPRYKVTKRGQDVALRCDPISGHVSLYWYRQALGQGPEFLTYFNYEAQQDKSGLPNDRFSAERPEGSISTLTIQRTEQRDSAMYRCASSQGTGGYPEAFFGQGTRLTVV.